The 27 T cell receptor beta chains reported below all come from one sample, sequenced in a study of Graves' ophthalmopathy and Graves' hyperthyroidism. RNA transcripts provided the template for amplifying TCR beta CDR3 regions. After a first-round RT-PCR with HTBI primers, a second-round multiplex PCR was run. TCRdb analysed the multiplex PCR reads with MiXCR anew, one entry per CDR3 protein. The sample has 360,000 or so distinct CDR3 sequences; around 19% are singletons. The material sequenced was peripheral blood. The source is a woman aged 18-29 years with Graves' ophthalmopathy.

This clonotype was detected ten times or more. The chain carries TRBV11-3 and TRBJ2-2; D is perhaps TRBD2 (5 bases). With 3 bases removed from V and 0 bases from J, the gap between germline ends came to 14 bases. Germline V lookup: CDR1 SGHNT, CDR2 YENEEA. The CDR3 sequence is 17 residues long. This CDR3 reads CASSFPSGGPNTGELFF. In nucleotides, the CDR3 is TGTGCCAGCAGCTTTCCCAGCGGAGGCCCGAACACCGGGGAGCTGTTTTTT.

This clonotype was seen repeatedly, ten times or more. The gene calls are TRBV15 and TRBJ2-2; D unresolved. There are 16 residues in the CDR3. Germline V gene lookup returns CDR1 LNHNV and CDR2 YYDKDF (reference sequence). The germline V and J ends were trimmed by 0 bases and 4 bases, with 12 bases remaining between them. CDR3 sequence (DNA): TGTGCCACCAGCAGAGATGATTTTAGGCCCACCGGGGAGCTGTTTTTT. Its translation: CATSRDDFRPTGELFF.

This clonotype was detected many times. The rearrangement joins TRBV30 to TRBJ1-1, with 9 bases identical to TRBD1. The junction had 4 bases not matched to a gene; V was cut back by 4 bases and J by 10 bases. Looked up from germline, CDR1 is GTSNPN and CDR2 is SVGIG (reference sequence). The CDR3 runs to 11 residues. The DNA for the CDR3 is TGTGCCTGGACCGGGACAGGGCGAGCTTTCTTT. Translation: CAWTGTGRAFF.

This chain joins TRBV6-5 and TRBJ1-6; D is unresolved. The CDR3 sequence is 16 residues long. V was pared by 2 bases and J by 8 bases, with 16 bases between. The V gene's germline CDR1 is MNHEY and CDR2 SVGAGI. The DNA for the CDR3 is TGTGCCAGCAGTTACGGGGTCCTTTTGTCTGATTCACCCCTCCACTTT. As protein: CASSYGVLLSDSPLHF.

In its sample, this clonotype was seen many times. The rearrangement uses TRBV10-1 and TRBJ2-7, with 10 bases identical to TRBD2. This CDR3 spans 13 amino acids. The V gene end was trimmed by 10 bases and the J gene end by 6 bases; junction bases not matched to a gene: 9. From germline, CDR1 is WNHNN and CDR2 SYGVQD (reference sequence). CDR3 bases: TGCGCCACCAAGACTAGCGGGCCGGGCGAGCAGTACTTC. Encoded protein: CATKTSGPGEQYF.

A note on this clonotype: This CDR3 fails to terminate in the conserved phenylalanine or tryptophan, so it likely reflects a read error. The chain uses TRBV11-2 and TRBJ1-2, with TRBD1 identical over 8 bases. The CDR3 covers 18 residues. Germline-derived CDR1 and CDR2 are SGHAT and FQNNGV. V dropped 5 bases and J dropped 2; count of bases not matched to a gene: 16. As DNA, the CDR3 is TGTGCCAGCAGCCCAAAGGGAACAGGGGGGTCTAGGAACTATGGCTACACCTCG. This gives the protein CASSPKGTGGSRNYGYTS.

With respect to this clonotype: With a much larger clone just one base away, this may be a read error. The chain combines TRBV12-3 or TRBV12-4 with TRBJ2-5; 10 bases are shared with TRBD1. Trimming at V came to 3 bases and at J to 3 bases, leaving 1 base not matched to a gene. The CDR3 loop spans 14 amino acids. The CDR3 DNA reads as TGTGCCAGCAGTTTCGGGACAGGGGAAGAGACCCAGTACTTC. It translates to CASSFGTGEETQYF.

This clonotype has ten or more counts. The chain employs TRBV6-6 and TRBJ2-5; 9 bases are a match to TRBD2. CDR1 and CDR2 from the germline V gene are MNHNY and SVGAGI (reference sequence). Trimming at V came to 3 bases and at J to 5 bases, leaving 4 bases not matched to a gene. The CDR3 extends over 14 amino acids. The CDR3 bases are TGTGCCAGCAGTTATGGGCGGGGGGGGGAGACCCAGTACTTC. This encodes CASSYGRGGETQYF.

This clonotype was counted ten times or more. The chain recombines TRBV6-2 or TRBV6-3 with TRBJ1-1, with a possible D match to TRBD1 (6 bases). The V gene lost 6 bases and the J gene lost 5 bases, with 16 bases spanning the gap. Germline-derived CDR1 and CDR2 are MNHEY and SVGEGT. This CDR3 spans 14 amino acids. CDR3 in DNA: TGTGCCAGCAGCCTAACAGGGTTGGTAACTGAAGCTTTCTTT. As protein: CASSLTGLVTEAFF.

The sample holds many counts of this clonotype. The chain couples TRBV7-9 to TRBJ2-7; 7 nucleotides match TRBD2. J lost 7 bases, V lost 1 base, and 7 bases had no gene match. The CDR3 contains 14 residues. Germline CDR1 is SEHNR and CDR2 is FQNEAQ (reference sequence). The DNA of the CDR3 is TGTGCCAGCAGCTTAGGGGGGGGAAGGCAAGAGCAGTACTTC. Translated: CASSLGGGRQEQYF.

This clonotype occurred many times. The CDR3 nucleotides read TGTGCCAGCAGTCAAGGGGGGCCAGCTTTCTTT. This codes for CASSQGGPAFF. This chain connects TRBV6-2 or TRBV6-3 to TRBJ1-1; TRBD1 might be the D (6 bases). The CDR3 sequence is 11 residues long. In germline, CDR1 is MNHEY, CDR2 SVGEGT. Trimming shortened V by 5 bases and J by 10 bases, and 11 bases separated the two germline ends.

This clonotype came up many times. CDR3 residues: CARRGGNTEAFF. CDR3 sequence (DNA): TGTGCCAGACGGGGCGGCAACACTGAAGCTTTCTTT. The J gene is TRBJ1-1, the V gene TRBV30, with D tentatively TRBD1 (5 bases). The CDR3 has 12 residues. Trimming removed 8 bases from V and 2 bases from J, with 12 bases in between. CDR1 is GTSNPN, CDR2 SVGIG, per germline (reference sequence).

This clonotype has ten or more counts. The chain uses TRBV6-5 and TRBJ2-7; 7 positions match TRBD1. V lost 0 bases to trimming and J lost 7 bases; unmatched junction nucleotides: 3. This CDR3 is 13 amino acids long. Per germline, CDR1 MNHEY and CDR2 SVGAGI. The CDR3 reads CASSYSPRGEQYF. The CDR3 bases are TGTGCCAGCAGTTACTCGCCCAGGGGGGAGCAGTACTTC.

The table lists this clonotype with a few counts. The genes are TRBV6-2 or TRBV6-3 and TRBJ2-7, with D perhaps matching TRBD2 (6 bases). This CDR3 is 16 amino acids long. Germline V gives CDR1 MNHEY, CDR2 SVGEGT. Trimming shortened V by 6 bases and J by 5 bases, and 23 bases separated the two germline ends. In nucleotides, the CDR3 is TGTGCCAGCAGACCAAGGTCGGGGCTAAGGAGGGACGAGCAGTACTTC. Translating it yields CASRPRSGLRRDEQYF.

This clonotype was counted at least ten times. The CDR3 nucleotides read TGTGCCAGCAGCGTACGGGGACAGGGCTACTATGGCTACACCTTC. Protein sequence: CASSVRGQGYYGYTF. The chain carries TRBV9 and TRBJ1-2, with 9 nucleotides matching TRBD1. V lost 1 base to trimming and J lost 3 bases; unmatched junction nucleotides: 4. Germline values: CDR1 SGDLS, CDR2 YYNGEE. This CDR3 is built from 15 residues.

This clonotype was seen repeatedly, ten times or more. This chain joins TRBV29-1 and TRBJ2-7; D gene unclear. This CDR3 region has 13 residues. Germline CDR1 SQVTM, CDR2 ANQGSEA. Between the trimmed V and J ends, which lost 2 bases and 4 bases, there was a span of 12 bases. Here the CDR3 reads CSVELVVGYEQYF. CDR3 DNA: TGCAGCGTTGAACTGGTAGTCGGGTACGAGCAGTACTTC.

This clonotype was seen only a few times. The chain combines TRBV27 with TRBJ1-1; TRBD1 matches at 9 bases. V lost 5 bases, J lost 10 bases, and 8 bases stayed unmatched. CDR3 size: 13 residues. Germline lookup yields CDR1 MNHEY and CDR2 SMNVEV (reference sequence). The CDR3 sequence is CASSNRGRDPAFF. The CDR3 DNA reads as TGTGCCAGCAGTAACAGGGGGCGCGATCCAGCTTTCTTT.

This clonotype was counted ten times or more. The DNA for the CDR3 is TGTGCCAGCAGCGATGACAGGGGTCCGAACACTGAAGCTTTCTTT. This encodes CASSDDRGPNTEAFF. J is TRBJ1-1 and V is TRBV6-1, with 8 bases lining up with TRBD1. Germline-derived CDR1 and CDR2 are MNHNS and SASEGT. J lost 1 base, V lost 6 bases, and 7 bases had no gene match. The CDR3 is made up of 15 amino acids.

This clonotype was picked up many times. The rearrangement joins TRBV28 to TRBJ1-5; TRBD1 is a possible D gene (5 bases). This CDR3 region has 14 residues. Trimming left V 7 bases short and J 1 base short, with 11 bases between. The germline V gene encodes CDR1 MDHEN and CDR2 SYDVKM. The DNA of the CDR3 is TGTGCCAGCAACAGGCCGGGAAGCAATCAGCCCCAGCATTTT. The encoded protein is CASNRPGSNQPQHF.

This clonotype has at least ten counts. The chain links TRBV20-1 to TRBJ1-1; D unclear. Germline CDR1 reads DFQATT; CDR2 reads SNEGSKA (reference sequence). This CDR3 contains 14 residues. Trimming cost V 5 bases and J 1 base, with 14 bases left between them. This CDR3 reads CSAGKNPGNTEAFF. The CDR3 coding sequence is TGCAGTGCTGGGAAAAATCCAGGGAACACTGAAGCTTTCTTT.

This clonotype has ten or more counts. CDR3 amino acids: CASRKDREKSQPQHF. The CDR3 DNA follows: TGTGCCAGCCGTAAGGACAGGGAAAAAAGTCAGCCCCAGCATTTT. The chain joins TRBV6-2 or TRBV6-3 to TRBJ1-5; 8 nucleotides match TRBD1. The CDR3 spans 15 residues. The ends lost 8 bases at V and 6 bases at J; junction bases unmatched: 12. Germline values: CDR1 MNHEY, CDR2 SVGEGT.

There are many counts of this clonotype. V gene TRBV29-1 combines with J gene TRBJ2-5; the D is unclear. CDR3 length: 13 amino acids. Germline CDR1 and CDR2: SQVTM and ANQGSEA. V dropped 2 bases and J dropped 4 bases, with 11 bases sitting between them. Here the CDR3 reads CSVETVGLETQYF. The CDR3 nucleotides are TGCAGCGTTGAAACCGTAGGGCTAGAGACCCAGTACTTC.

There are many counts of this clonotype. This chain connects TRBV12-3 or TRBV12-4 to TRBJ1-1; 7 nucleotides line up with TRBD1. The CDR3 consists of 14 residues. After removal of 0 bases from V and 4 bases from J, the junction contained 2 bases not matched to a gene. The CDR3 nucleotides read TGTGCCAGCAGTTTAGCGGGACAGCCCACTGAAGCTTTCTTT. Its translation: CASSLAGQPTEAFF.

This clonotype has at least ten counts. The rearrangement links TRBV9 to TRBJ1-2; 8 bases are shared with TRBD1. With V trimmed by 3 bases and J by 2 bases, 6 bases remained unmatched. CDR1 is SGDLS and CDR2 is YYNGEE in the germline V gene. The CDR3 is made up of 15 amino acids. DNA for the CDR3: TGTGCCAGCAGCGCGCCACGACAGGGGAACTATGGCTACACCTTC. It codes for CASSAPRQGNYGYTF. Full variable domain (remainder filled in from reference TRBV9 and TRBJ1-2): DSGVTQTPKHLITATGQRVTLRCSPRSGDLSVYWYQQSLDQGLQFLIQYYNGEERAKGNILERFSAQQFPDLHSELNLSSLELGDSALYFCASSAPRQGNYGYTFGSGTRLTVV.

This clonotype was found many times. This chain uses TRBV12-3 or TRBV12-4 with TRBJ1-6, with a weak D call TRBD1 (5 bases). The CDR3 is made up of 16 amino acids. V was shortened by 4 bases and J by 10 bases, with 20 bases between the two germline ends. Written as DNA, the CDR3 is TGTGCCAGCAGTTCCGATACCGGGGCCGGGGGATCACCCCTCCACTTT. It translates to CASSSDTGAGGSPLHF.

Many counts were recorded for this clonotype. The chain recombines TRBV6-2 or TRBV6-3 with TRBJ1-5; D gene uncertain. From germline, CDR1 is MNHEY and CDR2 SVGEGT. Trimming took 7 bases from V and 2 from J, leaving 6 bases between them. The CDR3 has 12 amino acids. CDR3 sequence reads: CASKWGNQPQHF. CDR3 DNA sequence: TGTGCCAGCAAGTGGGGCAATCAGCCCCAGCATTTT.

This rearrangement joins TRBV12-3 or TRBV12-4 to TRBJ1-5; the D is unclear. The CDR3 length is 11 residues. The germline V and J ends were trimmed by 6 bases and 15 bases, with 15 bases remaining between them. The CDR3 region is CASRIPLRGHF. The DNA for the CDR3 is TGTGCCAGCAGGATCCCGCTTAGAGGGCATTTT.